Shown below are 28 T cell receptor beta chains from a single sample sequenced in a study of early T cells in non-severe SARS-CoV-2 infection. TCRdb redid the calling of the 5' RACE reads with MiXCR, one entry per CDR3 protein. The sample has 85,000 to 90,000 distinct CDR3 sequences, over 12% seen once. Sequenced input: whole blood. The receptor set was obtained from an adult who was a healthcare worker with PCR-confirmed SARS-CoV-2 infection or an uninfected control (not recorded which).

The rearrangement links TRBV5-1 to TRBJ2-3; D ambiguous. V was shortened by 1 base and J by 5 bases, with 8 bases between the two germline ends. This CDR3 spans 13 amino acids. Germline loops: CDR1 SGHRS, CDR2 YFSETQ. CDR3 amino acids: CASSLSGRDTQYF. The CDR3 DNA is TGCGCCAGCAGCTTGAGTGGACGAGATACGCAGTATTTT.

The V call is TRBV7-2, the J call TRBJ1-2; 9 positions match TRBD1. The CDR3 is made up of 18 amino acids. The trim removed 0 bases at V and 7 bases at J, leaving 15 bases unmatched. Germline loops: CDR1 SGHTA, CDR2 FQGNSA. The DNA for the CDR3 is TGTGCCAGCAGCTTAGCCTATAGCCTGGACAGGGGCCTTTTTGGCTACACCTTC. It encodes CASSLAYSLDRGLFGYTF.

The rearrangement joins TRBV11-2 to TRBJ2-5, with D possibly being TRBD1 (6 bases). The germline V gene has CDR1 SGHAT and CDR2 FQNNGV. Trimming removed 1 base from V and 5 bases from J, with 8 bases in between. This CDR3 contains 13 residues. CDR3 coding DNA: TGTGCCAGCAGCTTAGGGGGGCTGGAGACCCAGTACTTC. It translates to CASSLGGLETQYF.

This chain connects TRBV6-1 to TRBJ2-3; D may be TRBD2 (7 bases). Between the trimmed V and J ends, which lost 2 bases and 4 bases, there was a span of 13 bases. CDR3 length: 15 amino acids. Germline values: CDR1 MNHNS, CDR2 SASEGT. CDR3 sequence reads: CASSEWGGTADTQYF. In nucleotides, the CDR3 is TGTGCCAGCAGTGAATGGGGGGGCACAGCAGATACGCAGTATTTT.

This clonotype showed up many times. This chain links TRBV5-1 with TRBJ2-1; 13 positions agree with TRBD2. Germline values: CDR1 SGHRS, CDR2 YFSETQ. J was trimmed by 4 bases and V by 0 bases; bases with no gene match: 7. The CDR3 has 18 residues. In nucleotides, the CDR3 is TGCGCCAGCAGCTTGGCCGTGACTAGCGGGGGGCTGTACAATGAGCAGTTCTTC. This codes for CASSLAVTSGGLYNEQFF.

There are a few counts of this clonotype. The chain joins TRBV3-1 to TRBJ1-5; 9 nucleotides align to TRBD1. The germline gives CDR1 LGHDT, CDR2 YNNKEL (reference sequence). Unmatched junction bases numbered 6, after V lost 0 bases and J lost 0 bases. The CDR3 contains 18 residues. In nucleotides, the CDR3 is TGTGCCAGCAGCCAAGATTGGGGGACAGGGAGTAGCAATCAGCCCCAGCATTTT. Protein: CASSQDWGTGSSNQPQHF.

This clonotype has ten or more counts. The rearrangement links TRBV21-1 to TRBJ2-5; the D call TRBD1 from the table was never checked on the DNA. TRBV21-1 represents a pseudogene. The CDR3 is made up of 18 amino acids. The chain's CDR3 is CASSKAGIRWGLKETQYF. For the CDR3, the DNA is TGTGCCAGCAGCAAAGCGGGTATTCGCTGGGGGTTAAAAGAGACCCAGTACTTC.

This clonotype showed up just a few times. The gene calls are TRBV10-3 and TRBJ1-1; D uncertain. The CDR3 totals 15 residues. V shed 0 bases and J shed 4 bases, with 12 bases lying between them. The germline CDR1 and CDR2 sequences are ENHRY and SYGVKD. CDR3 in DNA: TGTGCCATCAGTGAGTCACAGCTCTCCCTCACTGAAGCTTTCTTT. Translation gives CAISESQLSLTEAFF.

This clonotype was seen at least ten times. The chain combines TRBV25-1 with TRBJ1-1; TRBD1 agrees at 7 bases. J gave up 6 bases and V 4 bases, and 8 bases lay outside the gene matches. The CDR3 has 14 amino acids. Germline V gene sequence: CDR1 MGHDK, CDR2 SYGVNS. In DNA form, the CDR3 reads TGTGCCAGCAGTGTTTCCAGGGGGTCCGCTGAAGCTTTCTTT. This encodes CASSVSRGSAEAFF.

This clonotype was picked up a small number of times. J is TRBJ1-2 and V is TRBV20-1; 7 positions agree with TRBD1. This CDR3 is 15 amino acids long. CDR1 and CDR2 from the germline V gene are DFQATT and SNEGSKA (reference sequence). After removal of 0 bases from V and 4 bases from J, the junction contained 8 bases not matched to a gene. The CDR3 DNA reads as TGCAGTGCTAGAGATTTGGGACAGACCATCTATGGCTACACCTTC. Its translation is CSARDLGQTIYGYTF.

In nucleotides, the CDR3 is TGTGCCAGCTCCCCGGGGGGACGGATTAACTATGGCTACACCTTC. Residues: CASSPGGRINYGYTF. The chain couples TRBV18 to TRBJ1-2, with D possibly TRBD1 on 5 matching bases. CDR1 is KGHSH and CDR2 is LQKENI in the germline V gene. Trimming stripped 6 bases from V and 1 base from J, with 15 bases between. The CDR3 consists of 15 residues.

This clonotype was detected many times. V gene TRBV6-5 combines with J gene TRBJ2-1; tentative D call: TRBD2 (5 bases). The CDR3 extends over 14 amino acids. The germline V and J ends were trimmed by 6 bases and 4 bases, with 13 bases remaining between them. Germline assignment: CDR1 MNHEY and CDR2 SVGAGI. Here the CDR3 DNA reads TGTGCCAGCAGCCCACCGGGATCGTACAATGAGCAGTTCTTC. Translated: CASSPPGSYNEQFF.

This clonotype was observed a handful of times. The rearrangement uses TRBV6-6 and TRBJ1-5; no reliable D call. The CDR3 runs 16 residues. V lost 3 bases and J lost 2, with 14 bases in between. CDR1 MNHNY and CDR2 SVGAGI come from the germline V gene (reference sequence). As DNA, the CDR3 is TGTGCCAGCAGTTATCTTCGGCGGGGAGGCAATCAGCCCCAGCATTTT. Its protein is CASSYLRRGGNQPQHF.

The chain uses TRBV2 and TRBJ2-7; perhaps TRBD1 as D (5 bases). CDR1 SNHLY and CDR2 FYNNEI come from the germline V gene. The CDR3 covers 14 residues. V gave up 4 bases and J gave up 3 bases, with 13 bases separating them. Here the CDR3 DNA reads TGTGCCAGCAGTGTACAAACAGGAATCTACGAGCAGTACGTC. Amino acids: CASSVQTGIYEQYV.

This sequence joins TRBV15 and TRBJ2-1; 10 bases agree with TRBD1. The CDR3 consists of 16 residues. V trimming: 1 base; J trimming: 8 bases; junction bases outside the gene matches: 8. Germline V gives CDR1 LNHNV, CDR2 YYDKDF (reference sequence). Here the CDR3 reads CATSRAVGTGVDEQFF. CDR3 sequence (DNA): TGTGCCACCAGCAGAGCAGTTGGGACAGGGGTCGATGAGCAGTTCTTC. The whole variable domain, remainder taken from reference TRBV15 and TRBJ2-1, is DAMVIQNPRYQVTQFGKPVTLSCSQTLNHNVMYWYQQKSSQAPKLLFHYYDKDFNNEADTPDNFQSRRPNTSFCFLDIRSPGLGDTAMYLCATSRAVGTGVDEQFFGPGTRLTVL.

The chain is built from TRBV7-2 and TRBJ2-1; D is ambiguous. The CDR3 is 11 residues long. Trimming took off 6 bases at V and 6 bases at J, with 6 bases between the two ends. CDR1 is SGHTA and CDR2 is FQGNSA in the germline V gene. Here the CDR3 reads CASRPGNEQFF. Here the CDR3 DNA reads TGTGCCAGCAGACCAGGCAATGAGCAGTTCTTC.

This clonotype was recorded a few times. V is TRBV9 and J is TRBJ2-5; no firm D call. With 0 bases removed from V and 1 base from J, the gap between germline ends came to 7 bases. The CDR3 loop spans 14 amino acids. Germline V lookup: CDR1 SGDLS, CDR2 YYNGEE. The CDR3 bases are TGTGCCAGCAGCGTAGGTGCCTTCCAAGAGACCCAGTACTTC. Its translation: CASSVGAFQETQYF.

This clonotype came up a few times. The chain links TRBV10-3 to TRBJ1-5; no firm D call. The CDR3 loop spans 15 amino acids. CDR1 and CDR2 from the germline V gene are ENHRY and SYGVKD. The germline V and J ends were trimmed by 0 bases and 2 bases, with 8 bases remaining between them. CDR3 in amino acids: CAISESETGNQPQHF. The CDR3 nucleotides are TGTGCCATCAGTGAGTCTGAAACTGGCAATCAGCCCCAGCATTTT.

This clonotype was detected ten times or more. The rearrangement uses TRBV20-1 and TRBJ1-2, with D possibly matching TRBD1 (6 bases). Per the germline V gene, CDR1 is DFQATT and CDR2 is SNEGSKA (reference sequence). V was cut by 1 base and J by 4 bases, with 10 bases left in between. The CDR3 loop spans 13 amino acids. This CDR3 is CSARVQGSYGYTF. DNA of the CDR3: TGCAGTGCTAGAGTTCAGGGGAGCTATGGCTACACCTTC.

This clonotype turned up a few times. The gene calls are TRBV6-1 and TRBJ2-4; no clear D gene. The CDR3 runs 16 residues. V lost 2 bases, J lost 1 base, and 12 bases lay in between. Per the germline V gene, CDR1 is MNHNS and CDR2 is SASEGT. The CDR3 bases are TGTGCCAGCAGTGAAACGGGCCCCGTCGCCAAAAACATTCAGTACTTC. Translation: CASSETGPVAKNIQYF.

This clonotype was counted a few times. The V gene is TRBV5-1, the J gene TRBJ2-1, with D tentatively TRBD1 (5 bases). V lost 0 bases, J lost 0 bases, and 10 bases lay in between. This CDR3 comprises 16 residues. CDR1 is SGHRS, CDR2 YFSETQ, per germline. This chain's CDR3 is CASSLEGPSSYNEQFF. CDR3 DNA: TGCGCCAGCAGCTTGGAGGGGCCCAGCTCCTACAATGAGCAGTTCTTC.

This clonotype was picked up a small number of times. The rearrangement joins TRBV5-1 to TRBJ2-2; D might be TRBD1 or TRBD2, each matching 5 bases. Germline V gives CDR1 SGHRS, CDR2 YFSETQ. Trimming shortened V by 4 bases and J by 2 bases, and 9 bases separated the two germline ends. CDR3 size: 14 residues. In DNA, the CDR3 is TGCGCCAGCAGCCGGGACGGTAACACCGGGGAGCTGTTTTTT. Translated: CASSRDGNTGELFF.

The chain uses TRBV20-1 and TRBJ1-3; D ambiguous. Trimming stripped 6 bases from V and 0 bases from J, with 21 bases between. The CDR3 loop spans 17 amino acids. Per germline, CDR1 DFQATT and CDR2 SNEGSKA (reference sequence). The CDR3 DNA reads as TGCAGTGCCCGAACGAGCTTCACAAAATCCTCTGGAAACACCATATATTTT. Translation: CSARTSFTKSSGNTIYF.

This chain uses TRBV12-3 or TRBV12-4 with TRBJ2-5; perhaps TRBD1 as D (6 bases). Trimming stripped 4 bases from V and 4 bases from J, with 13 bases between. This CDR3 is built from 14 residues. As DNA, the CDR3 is TGTGCCAGCAGTTCTGGACAGCCCCCAGAGACCCAGTACTTC. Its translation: CASSSGQPPETQYF.

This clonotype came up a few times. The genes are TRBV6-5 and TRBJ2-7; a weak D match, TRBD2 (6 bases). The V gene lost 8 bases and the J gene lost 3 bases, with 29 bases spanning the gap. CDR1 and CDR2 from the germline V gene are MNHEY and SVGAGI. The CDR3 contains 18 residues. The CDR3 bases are TGTGCCAGCCGCCTCCCCGACCCTTGCGGGGACGCTATCTACGAGCAGTACGTC. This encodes CASRLPDPCGDAIYEQYV.

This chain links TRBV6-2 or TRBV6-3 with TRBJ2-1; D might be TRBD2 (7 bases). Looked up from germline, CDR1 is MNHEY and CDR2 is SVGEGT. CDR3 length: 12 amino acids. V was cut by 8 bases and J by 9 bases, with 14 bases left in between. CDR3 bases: TGTGCCAGCCGGGGGGCTATTCTTGAGCAGTTCTTC. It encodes CASRGAILEQFF.

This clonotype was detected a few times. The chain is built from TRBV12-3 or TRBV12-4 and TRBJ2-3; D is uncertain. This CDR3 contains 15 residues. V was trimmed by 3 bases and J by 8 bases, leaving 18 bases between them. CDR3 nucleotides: TGTGCCAGCAGTTTCCCGCCGGATACGCAGGTTACGCAGTATTTT. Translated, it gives CASSFPPDTQVTQYF.

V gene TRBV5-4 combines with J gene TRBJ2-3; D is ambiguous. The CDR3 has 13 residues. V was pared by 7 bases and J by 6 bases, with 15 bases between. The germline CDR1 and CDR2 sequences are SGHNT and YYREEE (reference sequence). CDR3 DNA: TGTGCCAGCCGACTCACCGTTCGGGATACGCAGTATTTT. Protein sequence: CASRLTVRDTQYF.